A single sample gave rise to the 32 T cell receptor beta chains below, sequenced in a study of spatial heterogeneity in lung cancer. The time point here: blood at routine non-recurrence follow-up after resection. Whole RNA from tumor, nontumor lung or frozen PBMC was sequenced unsorted. TCRdb passed the 5' RACE reads through MiXCR, listing each CDR3 protein once. The sample lists around 110,000 distinct CDR3 sequences; more than 9% were seen once. The starting material was PBMCs, obtained at follow-up. These receptors were collected from a male donor with early-stage non-small cell lung cancer.

The chain uses TRBV12-3 or TRBV12-4 and TRBJ1-1; D is undetermined. The V end was cut by 2 bases, the J end by 3 bases, with 7 bases between. The CDR3 is 13 residues long. The CDR3 region is CASSLRRDTEAFF. The CDR3 nucleotides are TGTGCCAGCAGTTTACGAAGGGACACTGAAGCTTTCTTT.

This chain uses TRBV7-2 with TRBJ2-3; D assignment may be TRBD1 or TRBD2 (6 bases each). Trimming pared 6 bases from V and 1 base from J, leaving 11 bases between. The CDR3 loop spans 14 amino acids. Germline V gene sequence: CDR1 SGHTA, CDR2 FQGNSA. The CDR3 here is CASSYGGGTDTQYF. CDR3 nucleotides: TGTGCCAGCAGTTACGGGGGCGGCACAGATACGCAGTATTTT.

The chain combines TRBV28 with TRBJ2-7; TRBD2 matches 8 bases. This CDR3 contains 14 residues. Trimming took 6 bases from V and 2 from J; bases not matched to a gene: 6. Per the germline V gene, CDR1 is MDHEN and CDR2 is SYDVKM. The DNA of the CDR3 is TGTGCCAGCAGCCTTAGCGGGGCAGCCTACGAGCAGTACTTC. This translates into CASSLSGAAYEQYF.

This clonotype was observed many times. J is TRBJ2-5 and V is TRBV27; 12 bases are a match to TRBD2. The CDR3 length is 15 residues. The V gene end was trimmed by 5 bases and the J gene end by 5 bases; junction bases not matched to a gene: 6. Germline V CDR1 and CDR2: MNHEY, SMNVEV (reference sequence). CDR3 protein: CASSPLAGGPETQYF. The CDR3 DNA sequence: TGTGCCAGCAGTCCTCTAGCGGGGGGGCCGGAGACCCAGTACTTC.

The chain employs TRBV11-2 and TRBJ2-7; TRBD1 agrees at 7 bases. This CDR3 contains 15 residues. J was trimmed by 1 base and V by 4 bases; bases with no gene match: 7. Germline CDR1 SGHAT, CDR2 FQNNGV. This CDR3 reads CASSSIGQASYEQYF. The CDR3 nucleotides read TGTGCCAGCAGCTCCATAGGACAGGCTTCCTACGAGCAGTACTTC. Variable domain in full (rest from reference TRBV11-2 and TRBJ2-7): EAGVAQSPRYKIIEKRQSVAFWCNPISGHATLYWYQQILGQGPKLLIQFQNNGVVDDSQLPKDRFSAERLKGVDSTLKIQPAKLEDSAVYLCASSSIGQASYEQYFGPGTRLTVT.

This clonotype has only a few counts. The V and J genes are TRBV15 and TRBJ1-6; D is perhaps TRBD1 (5 bases). Trimming stripped 5 bases from V and 6 bases from J, with 17 bases between. The germline V gene has CDR1 LNHNV and CDR2 YYDKDF (reference sequence). This CDR3 is built from 16 residues. The CDR3 DNA reads as TGTGCCACCAGCGGCCAAGAGGGGCAGGGTAATTCACCCCTCCACTTT. It is translated as CATSGQEGQGNSPLHF.

This clonotype was detected many times. The chain recombines TRBV4-3 with TRBJ1-6; 7 bases agree with TRBD1. The trim removed 2 bases at V and 0 bases at J, leaving 13 bases unmatched. CDR1 is LGHNA, CDR2 YSLEER, per germline. This CDR3 region has 20 residues. CDR3 in DNA: TGCGCCAGCAGCCAACGAGGGATACAGGGGTACCGCTCCTATAATTCACCCCTCCACTTT. Translation gives CASSQRGIQGYRSYNSPLHF.

This clonotype appeared many times. The chain couples TRBV20-1 to TRBJ2-7, with 8 nucleotides matching TRBD2. The germline V gene has CDR1 DFQATT and CDR2 SNEGSKA (reference sequence). With 8 bases clipped from V and 9 bases from J, the junction kept 9 bases outside the gene matches. The CDR3 runs 11 residues. CDR3 sequence reads: CSRGGVFWQYF. DNA for the CDR3: TGCAGTCGGGGGGGTGTTTTCTGGCAGTACTTC.

The chain joins TRBV29-1 to TRBJ2-1; 9 bases agree with TRBD2. Germline CDR1 reads SQVTM; CDR2 reads ANQGSEA. The CDR3 is 14 residues long. V lost 4 bases, J lost 4 bases, and 5 bases stayed unmatched. As DNA, the CDR3 is TGCAGCGTTGTTAGCGGGGGTAATTACAATGAGCAGTTCTTC. It encodes CSVVSGGNYNEQFF.

This clonotype was seen at least ten times. V usage is TRBV4-2 and J usage is TRBJ1-6; D not certain. V lost 0 bases to trimming and J lost 6 bases, with 6 bases between them. Germline V gives CDR1 LGHNA, CDR2 YNFKEQ. This CDR3 spans 14 amino acids. The CDR3 DNA sequence: TGTGCCAGCAGCCAAGAAAGACTTAATTCACCCCTCCACTTT. Residues: CASSQERLNSPLHF.

The table lists this clonotype with many counts. Here the CDR3 reads CASSLDLSRPLHF. The DNA for the CDR3 is TGCGCCAGCAGCTTGGATTTAAGTCGACCCCTCCACTTT. The rearrangement joins TRBV5-1 to TRBJ1-6; D not resolved. The CDR3 is made up of 13 amino acids. The germline V gene has CDR1 SGHRS and CDR2 YFSETQ. Between the trimmed V and J ends, which lost 0 bases and 12 bases, there was a span of 10 bases.

There are a few counts of this clonotype. V is TRBV5-4 and J is TRBJ2-1; 13 nucleotides match TRBD2. Germline V lookup: CDR1 SGHNT, CDR2 YYREEE (reference sequence). V lost 1 base to trimming and J lost 4 bases; unmatched junction nucleotides: 14. This CDR3 is 20 amino acids long. The CDR3 region has the DNA TGTGCCAGCAGCTTGATCCCACTAGCGGGGGGGGTCATTCGGTACAATGAGCAGTTCTTC. Protein sequence: CASSLIPLAGGVIRYNEQFF. Full variable domain (outside the CDR3, taken from reference TRBV5-4 and TRBJ2-1): ETGVTQSPTHLIKTRGQQVTLRCSSQSGHNTVSWYQQALGQGPQFIFQYYREEENGRGNFPPRFSGLQFPNYSSELNVNALELDDSALYLCASSLIPLAGGVIRYNEQFFGPGTRLTVL.

This clonotype occurred a few times. The V call is TRBV7-9, the J call TRBJ1-4; 11 nucleotides match TRBD1. This CDR3 region has 15 residues. From germline, CDR1 is SEHNR and CDR2 FQNEAQ (reference sequence). V gave up 3 bases and J gave up 9 bases; unmatched junction bases: 6. CDR3 region: CASSFPGQGVKKLFF. CDR3 bases: TGTGCCAGCAGCTTTCCGGGACAGGGGGTGAAAAAACTGTTTTTT.

This clonotype was seen at least ten times. The V call is TRBV12-3 or TRBV12-4, the J call TRBJ1-5; D gene ambiguous. Trimming stripped 0 bases from V and 2 bases from J, with 2 bases between. The length of the CDR3 is 13 residues. CDR3 coding DNA: TGTGCCAGCAGTTTAGCGCGCAATCAGCCCCAGCATTTT. Translated, it gives CASSLARNQPQHF.

In its sample, this clonotype ranks as medium-sized. This chain uses TRBV20-1 with TRBJ2-1; tentatively, D is TRBD1 (6 bases). V dropped 3 bases and J dropped 9 bases, with 21 bases sitting between them. This CDR3 contains 15 residues. In germline, CDR1 is DFQATT, CDR2 SNEGSKA (reference sequence). CDR3 DNA sequence: TGCAGTGCTAGTGCCGGGACACCCAGGGGATTTGAGCAGTTCTTC. Translating it yields CSASAGTPRGFEQFF.

This clonotype showed up just a few times. CDR3 loop: CASSLWAGGTEKLFF. CDR3 DNA: TGTGCCAGCAGTTTATGGGCAGGGGGCACGGAAAAACTGTTTTTT. V is TRBV28 and J is TRBJ1-4; TRBD1 agrees at 8 bases. V was clipped by 0 bases and J by 8 bases; unmatched bases: 5. The CDR3 loop spans 15 amino acids. The germline V gene has CDR1 MDHEN and CDR2 SYDVKM.

This clonotype was seen a handful of times. The chain has TRBV5-1 and TRBJ2-3, with 10 nucleotides matching TRBD2. Germline CDR1 and CDR2: SGHRS and YFSETQ. With V trimmed by 4 bases and J by 0 bases, 5 bases remained unmatched. The CDR3 has 16 amino acids. The CDR3: CASSQRGGTSTDTQYF. CDR3 nucleotides: TGCGCCAGCAGCCAGCGGGGGGGCACTAGCACAGATACGCAGTATTTT.

The rearrangement joins TRBV2 to TRBJ2-1; no definite D call. V was pared by 1 base and J by 8 bases, with 15 bases between. Germline V gene data show CDR1 as SNHLY and CDR2 as FYNNEI. The CDR3 is made up of 15 amino acids. DNA of the CDR3: TGTGCCAGCAGTGAAGTAGTGGTACCTTCCCATGAGCAGTTCTTC. Its protein is CASSEVVVPSHEQFF.

V is TRBV15 and J is TRBJ2-1, with 7 bases fitting TRBD1. V shed 4 bases and J 3 bases; nucleotides not matched to a gene: 9. Germline V gene lookup returns CDR1 LNHNV and CDR2 YYDKDF (reference sequence). The CDR3 has 16 amino acids. CDR3 loop: CATSTNRGRLYNEQFF. The DNA for the CDR3 is TGTGCCACCAGCACGAACAGGGGACGGCTCTACAATGAGCAGTTCTTC.

This clonotype was seen a handful of times. The CDR3 region has the DNA TGTGCCAGCAGGGGGACACCCAATCAGCCCCAGCATTTT. Translating gives CASRGTPNQPQHF. The gene calls are TRBV28 and TRBJ1-5; a possible D gene is TRBD1 (6 bases). The CDR3 covers 13 residues. The V and J ends lost 6 bases and 3 bases respectively, with 9 bases between them. CDR1 and CDR2 (germline): MDHEN, SYDVKM.

J is TRBJ2-7 and V is TRBV28; D unresolved. The CDR3 has 11 amino acids. Germline lookup yields CDR1 MDHEN and CDR2 SYDVKM. V lost 6 bases and J 4 bases, leaving 7 bases between the germline ends. The CDR3 coding sequence is TGTGCCAGCAGGCGAGAGTACGAGCAGTACTTC. It is translated as CASRREYEQYF. Using reference TRBV28 and TRBJ2-7 for the parts outside the CDR3, the full variable domain is DVKVTQSSRYLVKRTGEKVFLECVQDMDHENMFWYRQDPGLGLRLIYFSYDVKMKEKGDIPEGYSVSREKKERFSLILESASTNQTSMYLCASRREYEQYFGPGTRLTVT.

This clonotype was observed at least ten times. V gene TRBV20-1 combines with J gene TRBJ1-5; D is ambiguous. Germline CDR1 reads DFQATT; CDR2 reads SNEGSKA (reference sequence). The CDR3 runs to 14 residues. V lost 6 bases, J lost 3 bases, and 15 bases lay in between. DNA for the CDR3: TGCAGTGCCAAGTATGGACGGTACAATCAGCCCCAGCATTTT. This gives the protein CSAKYGRYNQPQHF.

This clonotype was counted ten times or more. V usage is TRBV2 and J usage is TRBJ1-4, with D uncertain. Germline V gene lookup returns CDR1 SNHLY and CDR2 FYNNEI. V was trimmed by 1 base and J by 0 bases, leaving 12 bases between them. The CDR3 is made up of 17 amino acids. CDR3 DNA sequence: TGTGCCAGCAGTGAAGATCGGCTCGGCCCAACTAATGAAAAACTGTTTTTT. Its translation: CASSEDRLGPTNEKLFF.

This clonotype has more than one count but fewer than ten. V gene TRBV7-9 combines with J gene TRBJ2-2; maybe TRBD2 (5 bases). The CDR3 length is 14 residues. The V gene lost 6 bases and the J gene lost 1 base, with 9 bases spanning the gap. CDR1 and CDR2 from the germline V gene are SEHNR and FQNEAQ (reference sequence). The CDR3: CASREGRNTGELFF. CDR3 DNA: TGTGCCAGCAGAGAGGGCAGGAACACCGGGGAGCTGTTTTTT. The complete variable domain, with remaining parts taken from reference TRBV7-9 and TRBJ2-2, reads DTGVSQNPRHKITKRGQNVTFRCDPISEHNRLYWYRQTLGQGPEFLTYFQNEAQLEKSRLLSDRFSAERPKGSFSTLEIQRTEQGDSAMYLCASREGRNTGELFFGEGSRLTVL.

The chain couples TRBV10-1 to TRBJ2-1, with a weak D call TRBD2 (7 bases). The CDR3 is 15 amino acids. The V gene lost 8 bases and the J gene lost 6 bases, with 20 bases spanning the gap. In germline, CDR1 is WNHNN, CDR2 SYGVQD (reference sequence). CDR3 amino acids: CASAGGTRNGNEQFF. CDR3 coding DNA: TGCGCCAGCGCCGGGGGGACAAGAAATGGCAATGAGCAGTTCTTC.

The chain couples TRBV28 to TRBJ2-7; 10 positions agree with TRBD2. V lost 5 bases, J lost 2 bases, and 9 bases stayed unmatched. Germline-derived CDR1 and CDR2 are MDHEN and SYDVKM. The CDR3 contains 16 residues. The CDR3 protein is CASSPSAGGTTYEQYF. CDR3 DNA sequence: TGTGCCAGCAGTCCATCAGCGGGGGGGACAACCTACGAGCAGTACTTC.

This clonotype was observed at least ten times. The DNA for the CDR3 is TGTGCCAGCAGTTCGATCGGGACAGGGAAGAACACTGAAGCTTTCTTT. It is translated as CASSSIGTGKNTEAFF. The chain recombines TRBV28 with TRBJ1-1, with 9 bases fitting TRBD1. CDR1 is MDHEN, CDR2 SYDVKM, per germline. J was trimmed by 1 base and V by 4 bases; bases with no gene match: 7. This CDR3 is built from 16 residues.

This clonotype occurred a few times. The J gene is TRBJ2-1, the V gene TRBV7-9; D may match TRBD1 or TRBD2 (6 bases each). The CDR3 contains 14 residues. Per germline, CDR1 SEHNR and CDR2 FQNEAQ (reference sequence). V was shortened by 5 bases and J by 5 bases, with 13 bases between the two germline ends. CDR3 sequence (DNA): TGTGCCAGCAGCCGGTCGGGGGCAGACAATGAGCAGTTCTTC. It codes for CASSRSGADNEQFF. Drawing the rest from reference TRBV7-9 and TRBJ2-1, the complete variable domain is DTGVSQNPRHKITKRGQNVTFRCDPISEHNRLYWYRQTLGQGPEFLTYFQNEAQLEKSRLLSDRFSAERPKGSFSTLEIQRTEQGDSAMYLCASSRSGADNEQFFGPGTRLTVL.

Remarks on this clonotype: A single base separates this from a much larger clone, so it may be a read error. The rearrangement links TRBV9 to TRBJ2-7; 12 nucleotides match TRBD1. Germline CDR1 reads SGDLS; CDR2 reads YYNGEE. The V and J ends lost 2 bases and 5 bases, in that order; junction bases with no gene match: 5. The CDR3 sequence is 15 residues long. CDR3 bases: TGTGCCAGCAGCGTTTCCGGGACAGGGGGCCACGAGCAGTACTTC. Translation: CASSVSGTGGHEQYF.

The chain has TRBV19 and TRBJ2-1; possibly TRBD2 for D (7 bases). Germline CDR1 reads LNHDA; CDR2 reads SQIVND (reference sequence). The CDR3 loop spans 15 amino acids. The V and J ends lost 8 bases and 5 bases respectively, with 19 bases between them. The CDR3 sequence: CASALGGGLHNEQFF. CDR3 DNA sequence: TGTGCCAGTGCCCTGGGGGGGGGCCTCCACAATGAGCAGTTCTTC. Full variable domain (outside the CDR3, taken from reference TRBV19 and TRBJ2-1): DGGITQSPKYLFRKEGQNVTLSCEQNLNHDAMYWYRQDPGQGLRLIYYSQIVNDFQKGDIAEGYSVSREKKESFPLTVTSAQKNPTAFYLCASALGGGLHNEQFFGPGTRLTVL.

The chain carries TRBV5-1 and TRBJ2-2; D gene ambiguous. Deletions cut 0 bases from V and 4 bases from J, with 13 bases between. Germline V gene lookup returns CDR1 SGHRS and CDR2 YFSETQ. This CDR3 is built from 16 residues. The CDR3 loop reads CASSLALPSLTGELFF. The CDR3 DNA sequence: TGCGCCAGCAGCTTGGCCTTACCCTCACTCACCGGGGAGCTGTTTTTT.

This clonotype has just a few counts. The genes are TRBV4-1 and TRBJ1-2; D is unclear. Trimming shortened V by 1 base and J by 4 bases, and 7 bases separated the two germline ends. This CDR3 has 13 residues. The germline gives CDR1 MGHRA, CDR2 YSYEKL. This CDR3 is CASSQGLPYGYTF. DNA of the CDR3: TGCGCCAGCAGCCAAGGGCTTCCCTATGGCTACACCTTC.